This T cell receptor (beta chain) stems from a study of T cells in Graves' hyperthyroidism and ophthalmopathy. Study conclusions and caveats: Blood also contained most expanded thyroid clonotypes above 0.001.

Many counts were recorded for this clonotype. What it binds is not known. Amplification targeted TCR beta CDR3 regions from RNA transcripts. HTBI primers drove first-round RT-PCR of the TCR CDR3. TCRdb passed the multiplex PCR reads through MiXCR, listing each CDR3 protein once. The table has about 380,000 distinct CDR3 sequences, approximately 17% seen once; the top ten hold 35% to 50%. Subjects with ophthalmopathy showed a Clinical Activity Score no lower than 3, a NOSPECS grade no lower than 4, and a duration shorter than 3 months. Thyroid ultrasound, orbital computed tomography, clinical symptoms, and serum thyroxine and TRAb underpinned diagnoses. The PBMCs studied were ones that came from about 10 ml fresh peripheral blood. The V gene lost 0 bases and the J gene lost 4 bases, with 11 bases spanning the gap. Germline V gene sequence: CDR1 SGHDT, CDR2 YYEEEE. CDR3 length equals 15 residues.

Sequencing input: blood. This clonotype originated in a man between 18 and 35 years old with Graves' ophthalmopathy. The chain joins TRBV5-6 to TRBJ1-5; possible D gene TRBD1, 5 bases. The CDR3 coding sequence is TGTGCCAGCAGCTTGGCCGGGACCCCTAATCAGCCCCAGCATTTT. Residues: CASSLAGTPNQPQHF.